Presented here are 15 T cell receptor beta chains from one specimen sequenced in a study of CD4 T cells in relation to SARS-CoV-2 and coronaviruses. Some clones are missing from TCRdb's copy, which holds only in-frame ones; the method was immunoSEQ multiplex PCR. The table shows fewer than 20,000 clones, with around four fifths occurring only once. Before the COVID-19 pandemic, during about 2011-2019, CD4+ T cells were taken from unexposed donors. The cells were cultured for around ten days before CD4+ T cells were isolated. No antigen is known for these receptors. Sequenced: CD4+ T cells from PBMCs, cultured in vitro. The receptors originated from a human donor in good health.

The chain combines TRBV29-1 with TRBJ1-1; the match to TRBD1 covers 7 bases. J was trimmed by 7 bases and V by 6 bases; bases with no gene match: 5. The CDR3 runs to 11 residues. Germline CDR1 reads SQVTM; CDR2 reads ANQGSEA. The chain's CDR3 is CSVAGGSEAFF. The CDR3 bases are TGCAGCGTCGCAGGGGGTAGTGAAGCTTTCTTT. Full variable domain (rest looked up from reference TRBV29-1 and TRBJ1-1): SAVISQKPSRDICQRGTSLTIQCQVDSQVTMMFWYRQQPGQSLTLIATANQGSEATYESGFVIDKFPISRPNLTFSTLTVSNMSPEDSSIYLCSVAGGSEAFFGQGTRLTVV.

The chain links TRBV28 to TRBJ1-6; 8 nucleotides line up with TRBD1. Trimming removed 8 bases from V and 5 bases from J; junction bases left unmatched: 5. Germline values: CDR1 MDHEN, CDR2 SYDVKM. The CDR3 covers 14 residues. The DNA for the CDR3 is TGTGCCAGCGCCGGGACAGGTCATAATTCACCCCTCCACTTT. It is translated as CASAGTGHNSPLHF.

The chain links TRBV18 to TRBJ2-1; D possibly corresponds to TRBD2 (8 bases). The CDR3 is made up of 16 amino acids. Trimming pared 3 bases from V and 7 bases from J, leaving 19 bases between. Germline V gives CDR1 KGHSH, CDR2 LQKENI. CDR3 nucleotide sequence: TGTGCCAGCTCACCGACGGGAGGGGGCGCTCATAATGAGCAGTTCTTC. This gives the protein CASSPTGGGAHNEQFF.

CDR3 bases: TGCGCCAGCAGCGCCCGACAGGGAACAGGCACTGAAGCTTTCTTT. Amino acids: CASSARQGTGTEAFF. The chain joins TRBV5-1 to TRBJ1-1; the match to TRBD1 covers 7 bases. CDR1 is SGHRS, CDR2 YFSETQ, per germline. The CDR3 length is 15 residues. Unmatched junction bases numbered 10, after V lost 4 bases and J lost 4 bases.

The V gene is TRBV2, the J gene TRBJ2-7; TRBD2 is a possible D gene (5 bases). V was cut by 2 bases and J by 2 bases, with 10 bases left in between. The CDR3 covers 14 residues. Germline assignment: CDR1 SNHLY and CDR2 FYNNEI. The CDR3, as DNA: TGTGCCAGCAGTGAAAGGGCGGGCCCCTACGAGCAGTACTTC. Protein product: CASSERAGPYEQYF.

This clone came up once. The rearrangement uses TRBV5-1 and TRBJ2-5; 8 nucleotides agree with TRBD2. In germline, CDR1 is SGHRS, CDR2 YFSETQ. After removal of 2 bases from V and 5 bases from J, the junction contained 2 bases not matched to a gene. The CDR3 spans 13 residues. Here the CDR3 reads CASSFSGGETQYF. The CDR3 coding sequence is TGCGCCAGCAGCTTTTCGGGGGGGGAGACCCAGTACTTC.

The V call is TRBV30, the J call TRBJ1-2; D gene unclear. Between the trimmed V and J ends, which lost 0 bases and 7 bases, there was a span of 9 bases. Per the germline V gene, CDR1 is GTSNPN and CDR2 is SVGIG (reference sequence). The CDR3 runs to 12 residues. CDR3 residues: CAWSVGGSGYTF. CDR3 nucleotides: TGTGCCTGGAGTGTAGGAGGGTCTGGCTACACCTTC.

V gene TRBV7-3 combines with J gene TRBJ2-3, with 15 bases matching TRBD2. This CDR3 has 21 residues. In germline, CDR1 is SGHTA, CDR2 FQGTGA. With 3 bases clipped from V and 5 bases from J, the junction kept 18 bases outside the gene matches. The CDR3 sequence: CASSLPFGLAGGPGGQDTQYF. The CDR3 nucleotides are TGTGCCAGCAGCTTGCCCTTTGGACTAGCGGGAGGGCCGGGAGGTCAAGATACGCAGTATTTT.

The CDR3, as DNA: TGTGCCAGCTCACCCCTTAGCGTTTCAGGTAGCAATCAGCCCCAGCATTTT. Protein sequence: CASSPLSVSGSNQPQHF. The chain recombines TRBV18 with TRBJ1-5; D not resolved. The CDR3 sequence is 17 residues long. V lost 3 bases to trimming and J lost 0 bases, with 15 bases between them. From germline, CDR1 is KGHSH and CDR2 LQKENI.

J is TRBJ2-3 and V is TRBV10-3; 7 bases line up with TRBD2. The germline V gene encodes CDR1 ENHRY and CDR2 SYGVKD. This CDR3 comprises 12 residues. Germline trimming cut 8 bases from V and 2 bases from J; bases unmatched to any gene: 1. CDR3 sequence: CAIAGDTDTQYF. The CDR3, as DNA: TGTGCCATCGCGGGAGACACAGATACGCAGTATTTT.

V gene TRBV18 combines with J gene TRBJ2-2; D is perhaps TRBD1 (6 bases). The V end was cut by 1 base, the J end by 3 bases, with 9 bases between. The CDR3 has 15 amino acids. From germline, CDR1 is KGHSH and CDR2 LQKENI. The CDR3 protein is CASSPRSGDTGELFF. CDR3 bases: TGTGCCAGCTCACCACGGTCAGGGGACACCGGGGAGCTGTTTTTT.

J is TRBJ2-7 and V is TRBV10-3; D is perhaps TRBD1 or TRBD2 (5 bases each). This CDR3 has 13 residues. Germline values: CDR1 ENHRY, CDR2 SYGVKD. V lost 8 bases and J lost 4, with 15 bases in between. CDR3 in DNA: TGTGCCATCTGGGACGCCCGGATATACGAGCAGTACTTC. Translated, it gives CAIWDARIYEQYF.

This sequence joins TRBV20-1 and TRBJ1-2; 7 bases match TRBD1. Trimming cost V 5 bases and J 8 bases; bases outside gene matches: 11. Germline V gene data show CDR1 as DFQATT and CDR2 as SNEGSKA (reference sequence). The CDR3 has 13 residues. The CDR3 region has the DNA TGCAGTGCTCGTGCACAGGGGCAAGGCGGCTACACCTTC. This encodes CSARAQGQGGYTF.

The rearrangement joins TRBV30 to TRBJ1-5; D gene unclear. In germline, CDR1 is GTSNPN, CDR2 SVGIG (reference sequence). With 4 bases removed from V and 4 bases from J, the gap between germline ends came to 14 bases. The CDR3 consists of 14 residues. The CDR3: CAWNHGKGNQPQHF. The CDR3 DNA reads TGTGCCTGGAATCACGGGAAAGGGAATCAGCCCCAGCATTTT.

This clone was counted between two and nine times. The V gene is TRBV9, the J gene TRBJ2-1; D possibly corresponds to TRBD2 (8 bases). CDR3 size: 16 residues. Deletions cut 0 bases from V and 6 bases from J, with 16 bases between. CDR1 SGDLS and CDR2 YYNGEE come from the germline V gene. The CDR3 nucleotides read TGTGCCAGCAGCGTAGCTCTTAGCGGGACAGTCAATGAGCAGTTCTTC. Amino acids: CASSVALSGTVNEQFF. The whole variable domain, remainder taken from reference TRBV9 and TRBJ2-1, is DSGVTQTPKHLITATGQRVTLRCSPRSGDLSVYWYQQSLDQGLQFLIQYYNGEERAKGNILERFSAQQFPDLHSELNLSSLELGDSALYFCASSVALSGTVNEQFFGPGTRLTVL.